The present entry profiles one T cell receptor (beta chain) with its context. Its target is not known. The sample originates from a study of response to subunit inactivated influenza vaccine. TCRdb independently ran MiXCR on the RT-PCR reads; one entry per CDR3 protein. The sample comprises 500,000 or so distinct CDR3 sequences, 10% to 11% of which are singletons, and about an eighth rests with the top ten. This CDR3 region has 14 residues. Per the germline V gene, CDR1 is SGDLS and CDR2 is YYNGEE. Trimming shortened V by 4 bases and J by 5 bases, and 12 bases separated the two germline ends. Study results and caveats: The authors proposed limited new T cell recruitment per seasonal influenza vaccination.

This sequence was found in a man aged 50 or older who received an inactivated influenza vaccine. V usage is TRBV9 and J usage is TRBJ2-2; tentative D call: TRBD2 (6 bases). Material: PBMCs from blood, obtained 35 to 45 days after vaccination. This CDR3 is CASSPGTSTGELFF. The CDR3 nucleotides are TGTGCCAGCAGCCCGGGGACTTCTACCGGGGAGCTGTTTTTT.